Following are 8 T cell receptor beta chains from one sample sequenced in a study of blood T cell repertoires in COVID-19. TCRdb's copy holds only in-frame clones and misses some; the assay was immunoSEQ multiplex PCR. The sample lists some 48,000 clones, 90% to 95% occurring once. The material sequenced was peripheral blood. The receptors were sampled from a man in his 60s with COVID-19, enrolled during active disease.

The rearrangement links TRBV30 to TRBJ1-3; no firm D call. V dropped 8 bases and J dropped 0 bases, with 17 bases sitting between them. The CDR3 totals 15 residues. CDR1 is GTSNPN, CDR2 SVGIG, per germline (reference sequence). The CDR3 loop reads CARRRKEASGNTIYF. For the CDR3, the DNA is TGTGCCCGGCGCAGGAAGGAGGCCTCTGGAAACACCATATATTTT. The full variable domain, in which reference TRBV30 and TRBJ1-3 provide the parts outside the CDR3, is SQTIHQWPATLVQPVGSPLSLECTVEGTSNPNLYWYRQAAGRGLQLLFYSVGIGQISSEVPQNLSASRPQDRQFILSSKKLLLSDSGFYLCARRRKEASGNTIYFGEGSWLTVV.

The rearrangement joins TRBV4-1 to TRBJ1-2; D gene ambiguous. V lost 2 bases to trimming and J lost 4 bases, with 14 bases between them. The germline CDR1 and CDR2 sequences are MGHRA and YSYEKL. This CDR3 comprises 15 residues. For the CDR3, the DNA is TGCGCCAGCAGCCAACAGGAACAGACCCTCTATGGCTACACCTTC. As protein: CASSQQEQTLYGYTF.

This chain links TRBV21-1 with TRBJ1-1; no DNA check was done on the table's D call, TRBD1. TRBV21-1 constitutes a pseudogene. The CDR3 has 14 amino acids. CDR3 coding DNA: TGTGCCAACCGTGTAGGGGAAGGGGGCACTGAAGCTTTCTTT. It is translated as CANRVGEGGTEAFF.

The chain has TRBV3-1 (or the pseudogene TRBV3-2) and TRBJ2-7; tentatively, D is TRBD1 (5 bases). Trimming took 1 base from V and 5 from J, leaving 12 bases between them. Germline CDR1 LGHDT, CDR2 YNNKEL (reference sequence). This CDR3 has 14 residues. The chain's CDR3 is CASSQVGVANEQYF. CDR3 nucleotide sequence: TGTGCCAGCAGCCAAGTAGGGGTGGCTAACGAGCAGTACTTC.

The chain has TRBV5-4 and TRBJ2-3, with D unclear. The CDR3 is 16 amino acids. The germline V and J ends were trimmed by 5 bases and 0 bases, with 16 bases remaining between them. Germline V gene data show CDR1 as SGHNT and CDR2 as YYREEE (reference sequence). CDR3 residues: CASRVLGSSSTDTQYF. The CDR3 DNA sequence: TGTGCCAGCAGGGTCTTGGGCTCCTCTAGCACAGATACGCAGTATTTT.

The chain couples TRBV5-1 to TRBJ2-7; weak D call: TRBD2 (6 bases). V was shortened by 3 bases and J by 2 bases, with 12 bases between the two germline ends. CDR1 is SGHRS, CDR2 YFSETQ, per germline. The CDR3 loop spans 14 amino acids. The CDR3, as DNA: TGCGCCAGCAGCTCCGAGGGACTCACCTACGAGCAGTACTTC. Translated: CASSSEGLTYEQYF.

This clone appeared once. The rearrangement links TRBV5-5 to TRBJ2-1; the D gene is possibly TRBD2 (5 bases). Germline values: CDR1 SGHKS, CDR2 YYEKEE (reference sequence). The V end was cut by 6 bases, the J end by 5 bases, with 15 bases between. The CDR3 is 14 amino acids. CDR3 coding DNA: TGTGCCAGCAAGACTACTCAACAGAACAATGAGCAGTTCTTC. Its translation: CASKTTQQNNEQFF. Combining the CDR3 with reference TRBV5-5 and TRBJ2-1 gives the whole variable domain DAGVTQSPTHLIKTRGQQVTLRCSPISGHKSVSWYQQVLGQGPQFIFQYYEKEERGRGNFPDRFSARQFPNYSSELNVNALLLGDSALYLCASKTTQQNNEQFFGPGTRLTVL.

CDR3 bases: TGTGCCAGCGGTAACAGGGTGACCTACGAGCAGTACTTC. Translating gives CASGNRVTYEQYF. The chain is built from TRBV3-1 (or the pseudogene TRBV3-2) and TRBJ2-7; tentatively, D is TRBD1 (6 bases). Germline CDR1 LGHDT, CDR2 YNNKEL (reference sequence). The CDR3 consists of 13 residues. V was shortened by 8 bases and J by 2 bases, with 13 bases between the two germline ends.